A single sample is the source of the 25 T cell receptor beta chains below, sequenced in a study of CD8 T cells in ankylosing spondylitis (dated by TCRdb to the late 2010s). Libraries were prepared through 5' RACE. Reads for this sample came from an Illumina HiSeq 2500. Starting from the raw public reads, TCRdb applied fastp trimming at Q25, assembled clones with MiXCR and retained in-frame beta chains. Every distinct CDR3 protein forms one entry, paired with its most common genes and DNA. In this sample the table shows over 200,000 distinct CDR3 sequences, over 9.5% of which occur a single time. Over 20% of the sample is taken by the ten largest. Material for sequencing was blood, either unsorted or a sorted T cell fraction (not recorded which). The receptor set was obtained from a male donor with ankylosing spondylitis or in good health (not recorded which).

This clonotype was seen repeatedly, ten times or more. The chain is built from TRBV7-8 and TRBJ1-1, with no clear D. Germline values: CDR1 SGHVS, CDR2 FQNEAQ. Deletions cut 2 bases from V and 5 bases from J, with 6 bases between. CDR3 length: 12 residues. The CDR3 region is CASSLRDTEAFF. The CDR3 nucleotides are TGTGCCAGCAGCTTAAGGGATACTGAAGCTTTCTTT.

This clonotype was observed many times. J is TRBJ2-7 and V is TRBV10-3; 10 positions match TRBD1. Germline V gene lookup returns CDR1 ENHRY and CDR2 SYGVKD. The J segment lost 0 bases and the V segment lost 3 bases, leaving 5 bases of the junction unmatched. The CDR3 contains 16 residues. CDR3 region: CAISDQTGGASYEQYF. The CDR3 bases are TGTGCCATCAGTGACCAGACAGGGGGCGCCTCCTACGAGCAGTACTTC.

This clonotype was detected ten times or more. This chain links TRBV20-1 with TRBJ1-1; 8 bases match TRBD1. The V gene's germline CDR1 is DFQATT and CDR2 SNEGSKA (reference sequence). This CDR3 comprises 15 residues. J gave up 2 bases and V 6 bases, and 11 bases lay outside the gene matches. The CDR3 DNA reads TGCAGTGCCCAGGGACAGGCCGTGCCCAACACTGAAGCTTTCTTT. The encoded protein is CSAQGQAVPNTEAFF.

V usage is TRBV28 and J usage is TRBJ1-4; 9 bases agree with TRBD1. The CDR3 sequence is 16 residues long. The germline V gene has CDR1 MDHEN and CDR2 SYDVKM. Trimming cost V 0 bases and J 7 bases; bases outside gene matches: 6. The CDR3 sequence: CASSLWGTGSTEKLFF. The CDR3, as DNA: TGTGCCAGCAGTTTATGGGGGACAGGGTCGACTGAAAAACTGTTTTTT. The full variable domain, rest sourced from reference TRBV28 and TRBJ1-4, is DVKVTQSSRYLVKRTGEKVFLECVQDMDHENMFWYRQDPGLGLRLIYFSYDVKMKEKGDIPEGYSVSREKKERFSLILESASTNQTSMYLCASSLWGTGSTEKLFFGSGTQLSVL.

This clonotype came up once. The chain links TRBV24-1 to TRBJ2-3; perhaps D is TRBD1 or TRBD2 (5 bases each). V was pared by 7 bases and J by 1 base, with 14 bases between. The CDR3 has 15 amino acids. Germline lookup yields CDR1 KGHDR and CDR2 SFDVKD. The CDR3 loop is CATSTPLGGTDTQYF. The DNA of the CDR3 is TGTGCCACCAGCACCCCCCTGGGGGGCACAGATACGCAGTATTTT.

This clonotype came up many times. The chain links TRBV29-1 to TRBJ2-3; 13 bases are a match to TRBD2. J lost 4 bases, V lost 6 bases, and 7 bases had no gene match. The length of the CDR3 is 15 residues. The V gene's germline CDR1 is SQVTM and CDR2 ANQGSEA. CDR3 protein: CSVSRLAGGPDTQYF. Written as DNA, the CDR3 is TGCAGCGTCTCCCGACTAGCGGGGGGTCCAGATACGCAGTATTTT.

The rearrangement links TRBV7-2 to TRBJ1-4; TRBD1 might be the D (6 bases). V was cut by 5 bases and J by 12 bases, with 22 bases left in between. The CDR3 is 15 amino acids. Germline V gene lookup returns CDR1 SGHTA and CDR2 FQGNSA. This chain's CDR3 is CASSRDSGADRELFF. CDR3 in DNA: TGTGCCAGCAGCCGAGACTCAGGGGCCGATAGGGAACTGTTTTTT.

In its sample, this clonotype was seen many times. The V and J genes are TRBV5-1 and TRBJ1-4; D is unresolved. The V gene's germline CDR1 is SGHRS and CDR2 YFSETQ. V was clipped by 4 bases and J by 8 bases, with 18 bases between them. The CDR3 sequence is 15 residues long. The CDR3 nucleotides are TGCGCCAGCAGCCCGAACGGGGTGAACGAAGAAAAACTGTTTTTT. It translates to CASSPNGVNEEKLFF.

The sample holds many counts of this clonotype. The V gene is TRBV27, the J gene TRBJ2-4; D may be TRBD1 or TRBD2 (5 bases each). The germline V gene encodes CDR1 MNHEY and CDR2 SMNVEV (reference sequence). The CDR3 sequence is 18 residues long. Trimming left V 6 bases short and J 0 bases short, with 21 bases between. CDR3 region: CASSYLVAGDLAKNIQYF. CDR3 nucleotides: TGTGCCAGCAGCTATCTAGTGGCCGGGGACCTAGCCAAAAACATTCAGTACTTC.

This clonotype was counted between two and nine times. The CDR3 coding sequence is TGCAGCCGCTTCGATGGCCCGGGACAGGGGGCTGGCTACACCTTC. It specifies CSRFDGPGQGAGYTF. This sequence joins TRBV20-1 and TRBJ1-2; 12 nucleotides align to TRBD1. Germline-derived CDR1 and CDR2 are DFQATT and SNEGSKA (reference sequence). The CDR3 runs 15 residues.

The rearrangement links TRBV7-2 to TRBJ2-5; D gene unclear. The CDR3 has 14 amino acids. V was clipped by 0 bases and J by 5 bases, with 10 bases between them. The V gene's germline CDR1 is SGHTA and CDR2 FQGNSA. The CDR3 region has the DNA TGTGCCAGCAGCTTAGCCGGGTTTTGGGAGACCCAGTACTTC. Protein sequence: CASSLAGFWETQYF.

The chain recombines TRBV29-1 with TRBJ2-2; TRBD1 agrees at 8 bases. Germline CDR1 is SQVTM and CDR2 is ANQGSEA. The CDR3 loop spans 14 amino acids. J was trimmed by 6 bases and V by 7 bases; bases with no gene match: 10. CDR3 loop: CSAQGAELPGELFF. CDR3 bases: TGCAGCGCCCAGGGGGCGGAATTACCCGGGGAGCTGTTTTTT.

In its sample, this clonotype was seen many times. V usage is TRBV3-1 and J usage is TRBJ1-1, with D tentatively TRBD1 (5 bases). Trimming cost V 3 bases and J 5 bases, with 13 bases left between them. This CDR3 comprises 14 residues. CDR1 is LGHDT, CDR2 YNNKEL, per germline (reference sequence). The CDR3 sequence is CASSQRGGGTEAFF. CDR3 bases: TGTGCCAGCAGCCAGAGGGGCGGTGGGACTGAAGCTTTCTTT.

This clonotype was seen ten or more times. This rearrangement joins TRBV2 to TRBJ1-2, with 9 bases aligning to TRBD1. CDR1 is SNHLY and CDR2 is FYNNEI in the germline V gene. The CDR3 loop spans 16 amino acids. V was clipped by 0 bases and J by 8 bases; unmatched bases: 10. The CDR3 sequence is CASSEARRQGERGYTF. The CDR3 nucleotides read TGTGCCAGCAGTGAAGCGAGGAGACAGGGGGAAAGGGGCTACACCTTC.

This clonotype was recorded many times. The gene calls are TRBV7-3 and TRBJ1-2; 10 bases line up with TRBD1. The CDR3 covers 17 residues. The J segment lost 6 bases and the V segment lost 1 base, leaving 11 bases of the junction unmatched. CDR1 is SGHTA and CDR2 is FQGTGA in the germline V gene. In nucleotides, the CDR3 is TGTGCCAGCAGCTTAAGACCGGGACAGGGGAGGTTCAATGGCTACACCTTC. The encoded protein is CASSLRPGQGRFNGYTF.

Ten or more counts support this clonotype. This chain joins TRBV6-1 and TRBJ1-5; a possible D gene is TRBD1 (5 bases). Trimming took 6 bases from V and 0 from J, leaving 12 bases between them. The CDR3 sequence is 15 residues long. The germline V gene has CDR1 MNHNS and CDR2 SASEGT. The CDR3 region has the DNA TGTGCCAGCAGGGGCCCAGGGCCTAGCAATCAGCCCCAGCATTTT. It yields the protein CASRGPGPSNQPQHF.

The J gene is TRBJ2-7, the V gene TRBV5-6, with D possibly matching TRBD1 (6 bases). Trimming stripped 2 bases from V and 6 bases from J, with 24 bases between. CDR3 length: 17 residues. In germline, CDR1 is SGHDT, CDR2 YYEEEE. The CDR3 here is CASSFLIQRTARGEQYF. In DNA form, the CDR3 reads TGTGCCAGCAGCTTCCTAATCCAACGGACAGCAAGGGGCGAGCAGTACTTC.

Ten or more counts support this clonotype. The chain links TRBV29-1 to TRBJ2-2; TRBD1 might be the D (6 bases). V was trimmed by 1 base and J by 7 bases, leaving 16 bases between them. This CDR3 is built from 15 residues. Germline V gene sequence: CDR1 SQVTM, CDR2 ANQGSEA. The CDR3 region has the DNA TGCAGCGTTGAAGCCGTGACAGGCGCCCTCGGGGAGCTGTTTTTT. This codes for CSVEAVTGALGELFF.

The sample holds a few counts of this clonotype. The chain uses TRBV6-1 and TRBJ1-4, with D uncertain. V lost 4 bases and J 0 bases, leaving 15 bases between the germline ends. The germline V gene has CDR1 MNHNS and CDR2 SASEGT. The CDR3 runs 17 residues. CDR3 nucleotides: TGTGCCAGCAGTGGGGCTCAGTTTGGAGCAACTAATGAAAAACTGTTTTTT. Translation: CASSGAQFGATNEKLFF.

This clonotype was seen many times. The rearrangement uses TRBV20-1 and TRBJ2-5; 12 bases align to TRBD2. V shed 7 bases and J 4 bases; nucleotides not matched to a gene: 1. CDR1 and CDR2 from the germline V gene are DFQATT and SNEGSKA (reference sequence). The CDR3 length is 12 residues. CDR3 DNA sequence: TGCAGTGGACTAGCGGGGGCAGAGACCCAGTACTTC. This translates into CSGLAGAETQYF.

The sample holds many counts of this clonotype. The V call is TRBV7-9, the J call TRBJ2-7; D is possibly TRBD1 or TRBD2 (6 bases each). The ends were cut back, 7 bases at V and 3 bases at J, with 10 bases in the middle. From germline, CDR1 is SEHNR and CDR2 FQNEAQ (reference sequence). The CDR3 covers 12 residues. This CDR3 reads CASTRGDYEQYF. The CDR3 DNA is TGTGCCAGCACTAGGGGGGACTACGAGCAGTACTTC. The variable domain in full, with the rest retrieved from reference TRBV7-9 and TRBJ2-7, is DTGVSQNPRHKITKRGQNVTFRCDPISEHNRLYWYRQTLGQGPEFLTYFQNEAQLEKSRLLSDRFSAERPKGSFSTLEIQRTEQGDSAMYLCASTRGDYEQYFGPGTRLTVT.

This clonotype was recorded many times. The chain couples TRBV5-1 to TRBJ2-3; TRBD2 agrees at 7 bases. The V segment lost 4 bases and the J segment 5 bases; nucleotides outside the gene matches: 10. Per germline, CDR1 SGHRS and CDR2 YFSETQ. This CDR3 contains 15 residues. CDR3 residues: CASSPPSGAEDTQYF. The CDR3 DNA is TGCGCCAGCAGCCCCCCCAGCGGGGCTGAAGATACGCAGTATTTT.

In its sample, this clonotype was seen a few times. The J gene is TRBJ2-2, the V gene TRBV6-1; the D call may be TRBD1 or TRBD2 (5 bases each). Trimming shortened V by 6 bases and J by 0 bases, and 8 bases separated the two germline ends. CDR1 and CDR2 from the germline V gene are MNHNS and SASEGT. The CDR3 extends over 14 amino acids. CDR3 in amino acids: CASRRGSNTGELFF. The CDR3 region has the DNA TGTGCCAGCAGGAGGGGTTCGAACACCGGGGAGCTGTTTTTT.

This clonotype showed up many times. The chain couples TRBV6-5 to TRBJ2-7, with 8 bases fitting TRBD2. J was trimmed by 0 bases and V by 2 bases; bases with no gene match: 6. This CDR3 is 16 amino acids long. From germline, CDR1 is MNHEY and CDR2 SVGAGI. DNA for the CDR3: TGTGCCAGCAGTTACGGGAGCGGGGGTAGCTCCTACGAGCAGTACTTC. It encodes CASSYGSGGSSYEQYF.

With respect to this clonotype: This may come from a read error, since a much larger clone is one base off. The CDR3 reads CPSSSVAGAGETQYF. The CDR3 DNA reads as TGTCCCAGCAGCTCCGTAGCGGGGGCGGGAGAGACCCAGTACTTC. The chain joins TRBV5-6 to TRBJ2-5; 9 bases line up with TRBD2. The germline V gene encodes CDR1 SGHDT and CDR2 YYEEEE. This CDR3 region has 15 residues. Looking up the rest from reference TRBV5-6 and TRBJ2-5 gives the full variable domain: DAGVTQSPTHLIKTRGQQVTLRCSPKSGHDTVSWYQQALGQGPQFIFQYYEEEERQRGNFPDRFSGHQFPNYSSELNVNALLLGDSALYLCPSSSVAGAGETQYFGPGTRLLVL.